The rows below give T cell receptor beta chains drawn from one sample of a study of blood T cell repertoires in COVID-19. Only in-frame clones appear in the TCRdb table, and some are missing; sequencing was by immunoSEQ multiplex PCR. The data show 60,000 to 85,000 clones, more than 70% seen once. Sequencing was performed on peripheral blood. The receptors were sampled from an older woman with acute or convalescent COVID-19. CDR3s include the opening cysteine and the closing phenylalanine or tryptophan. A D gene is named only where the DNA matches it firmly. Size is stated for part of the rows, as once, few or many counts, or as a class when the clone is expanded.

cdr3_nt cdr3_aa v_call clone_size j_call d_call
TGTGCCAGCAGCCAAGATCCGGGGGGGCGAGAGACCCAGTACTTC CASSQDPGGRETQYF TRBV14 NA TRBJ2-5 TRBD2
TGTGCCTGGAACTCTGGGGGGGGGCTAGAGATCGGGCAGTTCTTC CAWNSGGGLEIGQFF TRBV30 NA TRBJ2-1 NA
TGTGCCAGCAGTCGACGACGGACAGGGGGTACTGAAGCTTTCTTT CASSRRRTGGTEAFF TRBV6-5 NA TRBJ1-1 TRBD1
TGCGCCAGCAGCCCGGGAGGGGGGAGCACCGGGGAGCTGTTTTTT CASSPGGGSTGELFF TRBV5-1 NA TRBJ2-2 TRBD2
TGTGCCAGCAGCATAGGGACTCGCAATCAGCCCCAGCATTTT CASSIGTRNQPQHF TRBV5-6 NA TRBJ1-5 NA
TGTGCCAGCAGTCAGGAAGCGGGACTAGCGGGGGGGCGAAGCAATGAGCAGTTCTTC CASSQEAGLAGGRSNEQFF TRBV4-2 few TRBJ2-1 TRBD2
TGTGCCAGCACCCCAGGTGGGGGGGGTGGAAACACCATATATTTT CASTPGGGGGNTIYF TRBV27 NA TRBJ1-3 NA
TGTGCCAGTAGGCCAGGGGTGTCGGCGGCTGGGGCCAACGTCCTGACTTTC CASRPGVSAAGANVLTF TRBV19 NA TRBJ2-6 NA
TGTGCCAGCAGTAAAGGGACAGGGGTCGGAAACACCATATATTTT CASSKGTGVGNTIYF TRBV27 NA TRBJ1-3 TRBD1
TGTGCCAGCAGCCAAGCGGCGGGGGGAATGGGGACCCAGTACTTC CASSQAAGGMGTQYF TRBV14 few TRBJ2-5 TRBD2
TGCGCCAGCAGCTCGACAGGGAACGAGCAGTACTTC CASSSTGNEQYF TRBV5-1 NA TRBJ2-7 TRBD1
TGTGCCAGCAGCCCTGGGACACGAGGCTACGAGCAGTACTTC CASSPGTRGYEQYF TRBV4-2 NA TRBJ2-7 NA
TGTGCCAGCAGCTTAGCCGGGGTCATCTACGAGCAGTACTTC CASSLAGVIYEQYF TRBV7-2 NA TRBJ2-7 NA
TGTGCCAGCAGTTGGCCCTGTGGCCCACCAGGGGCCGAGCAGTACTTC CASSWPCGPPGAEQYF TRBV6-2/TRBV6-3 once TRBJ2-7 NA
TGTGCCAGCAGCCGGGGACAAGGCCAGCAGTACTTC CASSRGQGQQYF TRBV16 NA TRBJ2-7 NA
TGTGCCAGAACCTTTGACAGGGGGCTTAAAGCAACTAATGAAAAACTGTTTTTT CARTFDRGLKATNEKLFF TRBV5-3 NA TRBJ1-4 TRBD1
TGTGCCAGCAGCCTTACGGGGGTGGGAACAGATACGCAGTATTTT CASSLTGVGTDTQYF TRBV7-3 once TRBJ2-3 NA
TGTGCCACTAACCTCTACGAGCAGTACTTC CATNLYEQYF TRBV6-5 NA TRBJ2-7 NA
TGTGCCAGCAGCAGATCCGGAGCAGATACGCAGTATTTT CASSRSGADTQYF TRBV7-3 NA TRBJ2-3 NA
TGTGCCAGCAGTCTACCTAACACTGAAGCTTTCTTT CASSLPNTEAFF TRBV5-4 NA TRBJ1-1 NA
TGTGCCAGCAGCGCCCGGACACCCTCCTACAATGAGCAGTTCTTC CASSARTPSYNEQFF TRBV7-2 NA TRBJ2-1 NA
TGCGCCAGCGGTTTTACGGCGGCGGGGGAAGAGACCCAGTACTTC CASGFTAAGEETQYF TRBV5-1 few TRBJ2-5 TRBD2
TGTGCCAGCAGTCACCCGGGGGGCTACGAGCAGTACTTC CASSHPGGYEQYF TRBV6-2/TRBV6-3 few TRBJ2-7 TRBD2
TGTGCCAGCAGATCGACTGAGGCCAATTATGGCTACACCTTC CASRSTEANYGYTF TRBV6-5 NA TRBJ1-2 NA
TGTGCCATCAGCGGACAGACCTACTCTGGAAACACCATATATTTT CAISGQTYSGNTIYF TRBV10-3 NA TRBJ1-3 NA
TGTGCCAGCAGTCCGGGACAAACTGCGGCCCAGCCCCAGCATTTT CASSPGQTAAQPQHF TRBV2 NA TRBJ1-5 NA
TGTGCCAGTAGTAGCCGAGGCAGCCAGTACTTC CASSSRGSQYF TRBV19 NA TRBJ2-7 NA
TGTGCCAGCAGTCTGGGACTAGCCCCTACCTACAATGAGCAGTTCTTC CASSLGLAPTYNEQFF TRBV27 NA TRBJ2-1 TRBD2
TGTGCCAGCAGTGAATGGGGTAGCACCGGGACAGGGAGATGGCAGAGGTACTTC CASSEWGSTGTGRWQRYF TRBV6-1 NA TRBJ2-7 TRBD1
TGTGCCAGCAGTTTAGGGCGGGGAGCCGTAGATACGCAGTATTTT CASSLGRGAVDTQYF TRBV27 few TRBJ2-3 NA
TGTGCCAGCTCCTTAATGGGAGGACAGGGTAGGGCTGAAGCTTTCTTT CASSLMGGQGRAEAFF TRBV27 NA TRBJ1-1 TRBD1
TGTGCCAGCAGCCATAGGGACAGGGGCAATGAGCAGTTCTTC CASSHRDRGNEQFF TRBV14 NA TRBJ2-1 TRBD1
TGTGCCAGCAGCTTAGGGACAGGGGAAGGAGCCGGAAACACCATATATTTT CASSLGTGEGAGNTIYF TRBV13 few TRBJ1-3 TRBD1
TGTGCCAGCAGCCAAGGTCACAGGGCCCCTTGGCAAGAGACCCAGTACTTC CASSQGHRAPWQETQYF TRBV14 NA TRBJ2-5 NA
TGCGCCAGCAGCCCCCAGGGCCCAGGGCGGGATACGCAGTATTTT CASSPQGPGRDTQYF TRBV5-1 once TRBJ2-3 NA
TGTGCCAGCTCACCAATGGCAGGGAAGGAGACCCAGTACTTC CASSPMAGKETQYF TRBV18 NA TRBJ2-5 NA
TGTGCCAGCAGCTTAGACCCCTCGGGGCGGGGGTACACCTTC CASSLDPSGRGYTF TRBV7-9 NA TRBJ1-2 NA
TGTGCCAGCAGTTTGGTCAGGGGGGACACTGAAGCTTTCTTT CASSLVRGDTEAFF TRBV27 NA TRBJ1-1 TRBD1
TGTGCCAGCTCGTCCTACAGGGAAAGCACAGATACGCAGTATTTT CASSSYRESTDTQYF TRBV18 NA TRBJ2-3 NA
TGTGCCAGCAGCCAAGAAGAGGCCGGAAGCACAGATACGCAGTATTTT CASSQEEAGSTDTQYF TRBV4-2 NA TRBJ2-3 NA
TGCAGTGCTAAGAAAGCTTACGAGCAGTACTTC CSAKKAYEQYF TRBV20-1 NA TRBJ2-7 NA
TGCGCCAGCAGCTTGGAGCGGGTGACAAACAATGAGCAGTTCTTC CASSLERVTNNEQFF TRBV5-1 NA TRBJ2-1 NA
TGTGCCAGTAGGCCGCGGACCCTAGGGGACACCATATATTTT CASRPRTLGDTIYF TRBV19 NA TRBJ1-3 NA
TGTGCCAGCAGTTTCCTTCCTACAGGGTACAATGAGCAGTTCTTC CASSFLPTGYNEQFF TRBV28 few TRBJ2-1 NA